Included here is one T cell receptor (beta chain) sequence, with context. The antigen is not known. These data belong to a study of PD-1 blockade in classical Hodgkin lymphoma. The CDR3 has 14 amino acids. V shed 5 bases, J shed 8 bases, and the junction held 11 bases outside the gene matches. Per the germline V gene, CDR1 is MDHEN and CDR2 is SYDVKM. The patients all showed relapse after autologous stem cell transplantation, while their brentuximab vedotin exposure varied. Findings and limits, study-wide: In newly diagnosed patients, baseline TCR diversity was reportedly below that of healthy donors. Complete responders matched newly diagnosed patients in baseline diversity. No one has yet defined what causes the repertoire differences, which may be disease activity or prior therapy.

Here immunoSEQ multiplex PCR was the method, and the copy in TCRdb shows in-frame clones only, minus some. This table has 25,000 or so clones, roughly 65% appearing once. The material sequenced was peripheral blood mononuclear cells (PBMCs), taken before the second cycle of nivolumab. The chain recombines TRBV28 with TRBJ1-2, with TRBD1 matching 7 bases. The TCR originated in a human donor with classical Hodgkin lymphoma. CDR3 in DNA: TGTGCCAGCAGTCCACTAGACAGGGTTGACGGCTACACCTTC. Its translation is CASSPLDRVDGYTF.